Below are 12 T cell receptor beta chains sequenced from a single sample in a study of CD8+CD57+ T cells in acquired aplastic anemia. CDR3 and TCR beta VDJ profiling relied on genomic DNA as the template. A single record per CDR3 protein comes from TCRdb applying MiXCR to the reads. The data show 200,000 to 250,000 distinct CDR3 sequences, 30% to 35% seen once. Sequencing was carried out using sorted CD4+, CD8+, or CD8+CD57+ T cells (not recorded which) from PBMCs. These receptors all come from a human donor in good health, serving as a control.

The CDR3 sequence: CASSFGGSGNTIYF. The CDR3 region has the DNA TGTGCCAGCAGCTTCGGGGGTTCAGGAAACACCATATATTTT. This chain connects TRBV5-5 to TRBJ1-3, with D perhaps matching TRBD1 (5 bases). Germline CDR1 reads SGHKS; CDR2 reads YYEKEE (reference sequence). V was shortened by 2 bases and J by 4 bases, with 10 bases between the two germline ends. This CDR3 spans 14 amino acids.

V gene TRBV10-2 combines with J gene TRBJ2-7; D remains unclear. Trimming cost V 5 bases and J 0 bases, with 8 bases left between them. Germline CDR1 and CDR2: WSHSY and SAAADI. This CDR3 spans 13 amino acids. CDR3 DNA sequence: TGCGCCAGCAGTATCACAGACTCCTACGAGCAGTACTTC. Its protein is CASSITDSYEQYF.

The rearrangement joins TRBV20-1 to TRBJ2-3; D assignment may be TRBD1 or TRBD2 (6 bases each). The V end was cut by 6 bases, the J end by 4 bases, with 17 bases between. The CDR3 spans 14 residues. Per germline, CDR1 DFQATT and CDR2 SNEGSKA (reference sequence). CDR3: CSAEGDGPPDTQYF. The CDR3 nucleotides are TGCAGTGCGGAGGGGGACGGGCCCCCAGATACGCAGTATTTT.

This chain links TRBV5-1 with TRBJ2-7, with TRBD1 matching 7 bases. This CDR3 region has 15 residues. Germline V gene data show CDR1 as SGHRS and CDR2 as YFSETQ. J lost 1 base, V lost 2 bases, and 6 bases had no gene match. CDR3 in DNA: TGCGCCAGCAGCTTTTCCCGGGACAGTTCCTACGAGCAGTACTTC. This translates into CASSFSRDSSYEQYF. Full variable domain (rest looked up from reference TRBV5-1 and TRBJ2-7): KAGVTQTPRYLIKTRGQQVTLSCSPISGHRSVSWYQQTPGQGLQFLFEYFSETQRNKGNFPGRFSGRQFSNSRSEMNVSTLELGDSALYLCASSFSRDSSYEQYFGPGTRLTVT.

This clonotype was detected a few times. The gene calls are TRBV2 and TRBJ1-1; D is ambiguous. The germline V gene encodes CDR1 SNHLY and CDR2 FYNNEI. The CDR3 spans 15 residues. V lost 5 bases and J 6 bases, leaving 19 bases between the germline ends. CDR3 sequence: CASSSQTSSGAEAFF. CDR3 coding DNA: TGTGCCAGCAGTTCCCAGACAAGCTCCGGAGCTGAAGCTTTCTTT.

The table lists this clonotype with many counts. The CDR3 here is CASSRALLGVRHNSPLHF. In DNA form, the CDR3 reads TGTGCCAGCAGCCGGGCGTTGTTGGGGGTGCGGCATAATTCACCCCTCCACTTT. The genes are TRBV12-3 or TRBV12-4 and TRBJ1-6; tentative D call: TRBD1 (5 bases). The V end lost 6 bases, the J end lost 5 bases, and 23 bases lay between the germline ends. The CDR3 consists of 18 residues.

This chain connects TRBV11-2 to TRBJ1-4; no clear D. Trimming took off 5 bases at V and 8 bases at J, with 21 bases between the two ends. Germline V gene data show CDR1 as SGHAT and CDR2 as FQNNGV. The CDR3 is made up of 16 amino acids. The CDR3 is CASSPPFDAPGEKLFF. The CDR3 nucleotides are TGTGCCAGCAGCCCTCCCTTTGACGCACCCGGCGAAAAACTGTTTTTT. Complete variable domain (other parts from reference TRBV11-2 and TRBJ1-4): EAGVAQSPRYKIIEKRQSVAFWCNPISGHATLYWYQQILGQGPKLLIQFQNNGVVDDSQLPKDRFSAERLKGVDSTLKIQPAKLEDSAVYLCASSPPFDAPGEKLFFGSGTQLSVL.

This clonotype was detected ten times or more. Germline and junction disagree at one end, which may indicate a read error. This chain uses TRBV12-3 or TRBV12-4 with TRBJ1-2; no firm D call. The CDR3 is 14 amino acids. The CDR3, as DNA: TGTGCCAGCAGATTAGGACGTTTCCCCTATGGCTACACCTTC. It is translated as CASRLGRFPYGYTF.

A remark on this clonotype: A much larger clone is a single base away; this may be a read error. In this CDR3 the conserved last residue, phenylalanine or tryptophan, is missing, so a read error is likely. The chain combines TRBV7-6 with TRBJ2-5, with 9 bases identical to TRBD2. Losses at the gene ends were 5 bases for V and 4 bases for J; bases not matched to a gene: 8. Germline-derived CDR1 and CDR2 are SGHVS and FNYEAQ. CDR3 length: 15 amino acids. Written as DNA, the CDR3 is TGTGCCAGCAGCCCCGGGGGTAGCGGGGGAGAGACCCAGTACCTC. Encoded protein: CASSPGGSGGETQYL.

The table lists this clonotype with many counts. The gene calls are TRBV19 and TRBJ1-6; D possibly corresponds to TRBD1 (6 bases). The CDR3 is 13 amino acids. Trimming stripped 9 bases from V and 7 bases from J, with 13 bases between. Per germline, CDR1 LNHDA and CDR2 SQIVND (reference sequence). The CDR3 protein is CASSTGMNSPLHF. The CDR3 bases are TGTGCCAGCTCCACAGGGATGAATTCACCCCTCCACTTT.

This chain connects TRBV2 to TRBJ1-1; D gene ambiguous. Germline assignment: CDR1 SNHLY and CDR2 FYNNEI. This CDR3 contains 14 residues. V dropped 7 bases and J dropped 4 bases, with 16 bases sitting between them. For the CDR3, the DNA is TGTGCCAGCACTAAAACCCTTACGGTCACTGAAGCTTTCTTT. Translation gives CASTKTLTVTEAFF.

This rearrangement joins TRBV25-1 to TRBJ2-1; a possible D gene is TRBD2 (7 bases). The CDR3 covers 13 residues. V lost 8 bases and J 8 bases, leaving 16 bases between the germline ends. Germline V gene sequence: CDR1 MGHDK, CDR2 SYGVNS. The DNA of the CDR3 is TGTGCCAGCCAACGTGGCGGGGGCGATGAGCAGTTCTTC. It is translated as CASQRGGGDEQFF.